The T cell receptor beta chain described here comes from a study of blood T cells in healthy people across ages. The table lists this clonotype with a few counts. The CDR3 has 12 amino acids. The ends were cut back, 7 bases at V and 9 bases at J, with 10 bases in the middle. A sample-barcoded 5' primer and a J-beta primer mix were used in a second PCR of roughly 7 to 12 cycles. TCRdb re-called the 5' RACE reads with MiXCR, one entry per CDR3 protein. The sample holds more than 650,000 distinct CDR3 sequences; about a fifth are singletons and the top ten take less than 25%. The J gene is TRBJ1-6, the V gene TRBV12-3 or TRBV12-4; TRBD1 is a possible D gene (5 bases). Sequencing input: blood. This receptor was taken from a man in his 70s in good health. The CDR3 loop is CASTGGTSPLHF. In DNA form, the CDR3 reads TGTGCCAGCACTGGGGGAACTTCACCCCTCCACTTT.